A single sample gave rise to the 2 T cell receptor beta chains below, sequenced in a study of cytomegalovirus exposure and HLA in healthy donors. The study ran its PCR with 60 Vbeta and 13 Jbeta primers. Here immunoSEQ multiplex PCR was the method, and the copy in TCRdb shows in-frame clones only, minus some. The table lists roughly 200,000 clones, 70% to 85% of them singletons, with roughly 1.5% in the top ten. The source material was PBMCs. All receptors derive from a man aged 50 to 59 in good health and CMV-seronegative.

This chain connects TRBV6-5 to TRBJ1-1; TRBD1 is a possible D gene (5 bases). V was shortened by 6 bases and J by 7 bases, with 21 bases between the two germline ends. Germline loops: CDR1 MNHEY, CDR2 SVGAGI. The CDR3 runs 15 residues. CDR3 loop: CASSPSKLSGIEAFF. The CDR3 DNA sequence: TGTGCCAGCAGCCCTTCAAAGCTTTCAGGGATTGAAGCTTTCTTT.

This clone was counted a few times. The V call is TRBV5-4, the J call TRBJ1-1; D is possibly TRBD1 (5 bases). The CDR3 has 13 residues. Germline V gene data show CDR1 as SGHNT and CDR2 as YYREEE (reference sequence). Trimming took 3 bases from V and 11 from J, leaving 17 bases between them. The CDR3 DNA reads as TGTGCCAGCAGCTCGGGGGTTGAGGAGACGGCTTTCTTT. Translating it yields CASSSGVEETAFF. Based on the CDR3 plus reference TRBV5-4 and TRBJ1-1, the full variable domain is ETGVTQSPTHLIKTRGQQVTLRCSSQSGHNTVSWYQQALGQGPQFIFQYYREEENGRGNFPPRFSGLQFPNYSSELNVNALELDDSALYLCASSSGVEETAFFGQGTRLTVV.